These T cell receptor beta chains were read from a single sample in a study of shared clonotypes between healthy human individuals. Clones were sequenced by immunoSEQ multiplex PCR, and TCRdb holds only the in-frame ones, with some missing. This sample carries around 620,000 clones, 95% of them seen once, and the ten largest clones take 0.095% to 0.14%. The sample was naive CD8+ T cells sorted from blood. Source of these receptors: a woman aged 30 to 39 in good health. CDR3s include the opening cysteine and the closing phenylalanine or tryptophan. A D gene is named only where the DNA matches it firmly. Clone size is not always given. Where it is, it says once, few, many or a class for expanded clones.

TRBJ2-1 | - | TRBV11-2 | TRBD2 | TGTGCCAGCAGCCCACTAGCGGACTCCTACAATGAGCAGTTCTTC | CASSPLADSYNEQFF
TRBJ2-7 | - | TRBV7-6 | - | TGTGCCAGCAGCTATGGCCTCGGGACCTCCTACGAGCAGTACTTC | CASSYGLGTSYEQYF
TRBJ1-6 | - | TRBV28 | - | TGTGCCAGCAGTTTATTCGGCGTCAGGGGTTCACCCCTCCACTTT | CASSLFGVRGSPLHF
TRBJ2-6 | - | TRBV2 | TRBD1 | TGTGCCAGCAGTCCCGGGCGAAGGGGGCTTACTGGGGCCAACGTCCTGACTTTC | CASSPGRRGLTGANVLTF
TRBJ2-1 | - | TRBV2 | - | TGTGCCAGCAGTGAACTGTCGGCTGGAAATGAGCAGTTCTTC | CASSELSAGNEQFF
TRBJ2-7 | once | TRBV19 | TRBD2 | TGTGCCAGTAGTATAGCCCCGGGAGGGCCAAACGAGCAGTACTTC | CASSIAPGGPNEQYF
TRBJ2-7 | - | TRBV27 | TRBD2 | TGTGCCAGCAGTCCCCTAGCGGGAGGTTACGAGCAGTACTTC | CASSPLAGGYEQYF
TRBJ2-7 | once | TRBV2 | TRBD1 | TGTGCCAGCAGGAGGGACAGAACCAGTAAGTTTTTC | CASRRDRTSKFF
TRBJ1-1 | - | TRBV7-9 | - | TGTGCCAGCAGCCCCAAGGAGACACCGAACACTGAAGCTTTCTTT | CASSPKETPNTEAFF
TRBJ1-2 | - | TRBV6-1 | - | TGTGCCAGCAGTGCGACTTGGTGGACCTTC | CASSATWWTF
TRBJ2-1 | - | TRBV13 | - | TGTGCCAGCAGCTTAGGCCTAAGTACCTACAATGAGCAGTTCTTC | CASSLGLSTYNEQFF
TRBJ1-5 | - | TRBV15 | - | TGTGCCACCAGCAGAGTATTGGGGGGGAATCAGCCCCAGCATTTT | CATSRVLGGNQPQHF
TRBJ2-1 | - | TRBV7-9 | TRBD2 | TGTGCCAGCAGCGTCCGGGCTAGCGGAGAAGAGGATGAGCAGTTCTTC | CASSVRASGEEDEQFF
TRBJ2-7 | few | TRBV19 | - | TGTGCCAGTAGTGCCGGACAGTCCTACGAGCAGTACTTC | CASSAGQSYEQYF
TRBJ2-7 | - | TRBV7-6 | TRBD1 | TGTGCCAGCAGCTTAGAACGACAGGGCTACGAGCAGTACTTC | CASSLERQGYEQYF
TRBJ1-1 | - | TRBV19 | - | TGTGCCAGTGTCGGGACGGACGCGGAAGCTTTCTTT | CASVGTDAEAFF
TRBJ2-7 | - | TRBV27 | - | TGTGCCAGCAGTCGGACGGTGACCTACGAGCAGTACTTC | CASSRTVTYEQYF
TRBJ2-1 | - | TRBV7-9 | - | TGTGCCAGCAGCTTAGAAGGCTCTCCCACCTACAATGAGCAGTTCTTC | CASSLEGSPTYNEQFF
TRBJ2-1 | - | TRBV6-1 | - | TGTGCCAGCAGTGGGGGGACGGGGGCCTACAATGAGCAGTTCTTC | CASSGGTGAYNEQFF
TRBJ1-5 | - | TRBV27 | - | TGTGCCAGCAGTACCGACAGCAATCAGCCCCAGCATTTT | CASSTDSNQPQHF
TRBJ1-2 | - | TRBV9 | - | TGTGCCAGCAGCCCCCACCGTGGAGGGGGATATGGCTACACCTTC | CASSPHRGGGYGYTF
TRBJ1-3 | - | TRBV6-1 | - | TGTGCGTACGGGGTCTCTGGAAACACCATATATTTT | CAYGVSGNTIYF
TRBJ2-7 | - | TRBV13 | TRBD2 | TGTGCCAGCAGCCCCGGGAGGGACGTCGAGCAGTACTTC | CASSPGRDVEQYF
TRBJ1-1 | - | TRBV5-8 | TRBD1 | TGTGCCAGCAGCCTCGGGACAGCGGTAGGACAAACTGAAGCTTTCTTT | CASSLGTAVGQTEAFF
TRBJ2-3 | - | TRBV7-9 | - | TGTGCCAGCAGCTCCGGCCTCCTCACAGATACGCAGTATTTT | CASSSGLLTDTQYF
TRBJ2-5 | - | TRBV6-6 | - | TGTGCCAGCACCCGGGTGGGGTACCAAGAGACCCAGTACTTC | CASTRVGYQETQYF
TRBJ1-1 | once | TRBV5-1 | - | TGCGCCAGCAGCTTGCAGGGCTGGACTGAAGCTTTCTTT | CASSLQGWTEAFF
TRBJ2-7 | - | TRBV21-1 | - | TGTGCCAGCAGCCAACCGGGACAGGGCTACGAGCAGTACTTC | CASSQPGQGYEQYF
TRBJ1-2 | once | TRBV6-1 | - | TGTGCCAGCAGTGAAGCGCAACGTGGCTATGGCTACACCTTC | CASSEAQRGYGYTF
TRBJ2-2 | - | TRBV30 | TRBD1 | TGTGCCTGGAGCCCCGGGACAGGCCGTGGGGAGCTGTTTTTT | CAWSPGTGRGELFF
TRBJ1-6 | - | TRBV30 | - | TGTGCCTGGCGAGATACGGGGGGCTCCTCACCCCTCCACTTT | CAWRDTGGSSPLHF
TRBJ1-3 | - | TRBV7-9 | - | TGTGCCAGCAGCTCAAGACCGGGGAGTCCCTCTGGAAACACCATATATTTT | CASSSRPGSPSGNTIYF
TRBJ1-1 | - | TRBV28 | - | TGTGCCAGCAGCAGCTCCTTTGAAGCTTTCTTT | CASSSSFEAFF
TRBJ1-1 | - | TRBV27 | - | TGTGCCAGCAGTTTAAACGGGGGACCCACTGAAGCTTTCTTT | CASSLNGGPTEAFF
TRBJ2-7 | - | TRBV27 | - | TGTGCCAGCAGTCCTCTGGTGGGGAGCTACGAGCAGTACTTC | CASSPLVGSYEQYF
TRBJ2-3 | once | TRBV7-9 | - | TGTGCCAGCAGCTTAGACGGCACCAATCGGGCAGATACGCAGTATTTT | CASSLDGTNRADTQYF
TRBJ2-1 | - | TRBV20-1 | - | TGCAGTGCTAGGTCGCTGAATGAGCAGTTCTTC | CSARSLNEQFF
TRBJ2-7 | once | TRBV7-9 | - | TGTGCCAGCAGCTCCCCGGAGGACGGGAAAGGATCTAGGTACGAGCAGTACTTC | CASSSPEDGKGSRYEQYF
TRBJ2-7 | once | TRBV27 | - | TGTGCCAGCATGGGGGTTCCCTACGAGCAGTACTTC | CASMGVPYEQYF
TRBJ1-2 | once | TRBV11-2 | TRBD1 | TGTGCCAGCAGCTTACGCGCCAGGGGGTCTTATGGCTACACCTTC | CASSLRARGSYGYTF
TRBJ2-7 | - | TRBV7-9 | - | TGTGCCAGCAGCTTTGGGGGTTACAGGTCCTACGAGCAGTACTTC | CASSFGGYRSYEQYF
TRBJ2-7 | - | TRBV5-4 | - | TGTGCCAGCAGCTCACCGGACAGCTACGAGCAGTACTTC | CASSSPDSYEQYF
TRBJ2-1 | once | TRBV4-1 | - | TGCGCCAGCAGCCAAGAACTGGGTGAGCAGTTCTTC | CASSQELGEQFF
TRBJ1-1 | - | TRBV28 | TRBD1 | TGTGCCAGCAGCGCTCTAACTATACAGGGGGCGAACACTGAAGCTTTCTTT | CASSALTIQGANTEAFF
TRBJ2-5 | - | TRBV7-9 | - | TGTGCCAGCAGCTTACCGGGGGTAGGGAGTTCTATACAGACCCAGTACTTC | CASSLPGVGSSIQTQYF